These T cell receptor beta chains were read from a single sample in a study of blood T cell repertoires in COVID-19. Data came from immunoSEQ multiplex PCR; TCRdb stores just in-frame clones and leaves some out. The sample contains roughly 55,000 clones, 87% of which appear only once. The sequenced sample was peripheral blood. All receptors come from a man between 60 and 75 years old with active or convalescent COVID-19. CDR3s include the opening cysteine and the closing phenylalanine or tryptophan. Fields, in order: D gene, clone size, V gene, J gene, CDR3 protein, CDR3 DNA. The D gene is left open where the match is weak. Size values are once, few and many counts, or a class for expanded clones, and some rows have none.

TRBD2	.	TRBV3-1/TRBV3-2	TRBJ2-1	CASSPKRLAGGPRAWEQFF	TGTGCCAGCAGTCCAAAGCGGCTAGCGGGAGGGCCCCGCGCTTGGGAGCAGTTCTTC
.	.	TRBV11-2	TRBJ1-4	CASSLDGREKLFF	TGTGCCAGCAGCTTAGATGGCCGTGAAAAACTGTTTTTT
TRBD1	.	TRBV5-5	TRBJ2-7	CASSPNRGALYEQYF	TGTGCCAGCAGCCCCAACAGGGGCGCCCTTTACGAGCAGTACTTC
.	.	TRBV11-2	TRBJ1-1	CASSLVGGMNTEAFF	TGTGCCAGCAGCTTAGTAGGCGGCATGAACACTGAAGCTTTCTTT
TRBD2	few	TRBV7-2	TRBJ2-7	CASSPRLAGVPYEQYF	TGTGCCAGCAGCCCAAGACTAGCGGGGGTTCCCTACGAGCAGTACTTC
.	.	TRBV11-2	TRBJ1-6	CASSYGGATYNSPLHF	TGTGCCAGCAGCTACGGTGGGGCTACCTATAATTCACCCCTCCACTTT
.	.	TRBV18	TRBJ1-2	CASSPQVSGYYGYTF	TGTGCCAGCTCACCACAGGTATCAGGGTACTATGGCTACACCTTC
TRBD1	.	TRBV5-6	TRBJ2-3	CASSLVKGATDTQYF	TGTGCCAGCAGCTTGGTGAAGGGGGCTACAGATACGCAGTATTTT
TRBD2	.	TRBV5-1	TRBJ2-7	CASSPRTSGSFYEQYF	TGCGCCAGCAGCCCCCGGACTAGCGGGTCTTTCTACGAGCAGTACTTC
.	once	TRBV18	TRBJ2-5	CVLETQYF	TGTGTCCTAGAGACCCAGTACTTC
.	.	TRBV7-3	TRBJ1-1	CASSFVRSTEAFF	TGTGCCAGCAGCTTCGTCCGGAGCACTGAAGCTTTCTTT
.	.	TRBV27	TRBJ1-1	CASSFGGLNTEAFF	TGTGCCAGCAGTTTTGGGGGGTTGAACACTGAAGCTTTCTTT
TRBD1	.	TRBV7-8	TRBJ2-1	CASSGGQGRDNEQFF	TGTGCCAGCAGCGGGGGACAGGGGAGGGACAATGAGCAGTTCTTC
.	.	TRBV27	TRBJ1-6	CASSPPSSPLHF	TGTGCCAGCAGTCCCCCTTCTTCACCCCTCCACTTT
.	.	TRBV5-6	TRBJ1-1	CASSLGQVTSNTEAFF	TGTGCCAGCAGCTTGGGGCAGGTTACATCGAACACTGAAGCTTTCTTT
TRBD1	.	TRBV5-1	TRBJ2-2	CASSVWASTGVNAGELFF	TGCGCCAGCAGCGTTTGGGCCTCTACAGGGGTAAATGCCGGGGAGCTGTTTTTT
.	.	TRBV19	TRBJ1-5	CASRVEAGSQPQHF	TGTGCCAGTAGGGTAGAGGCAGGGTCTCAGCCCCAGCATTTT
.	.	TRBV21-1	TRBJ1-2	CASSARCRDRVPGYTF	TGTGCCAGCAGCGCCCGTTGTCGAGACAGGGTGCCCGGCTACACCTTC
.	few	TRBV12-5	TRBJ1-2	CASGLGGTVNYLGGYTF	TGTGCTAGTGGTTTGGGGGGGACTGTAAATTACCTGGGTGGCTACACCTTC
TRBD1	.	TRBV24-1	TRBJ2-5	CATSEPGGAETQYF	TGTGCCACCAGTGAACCAGGGGGCGCGGAGACCCAGTACTTC
.	.	TRBV18	TRBJ2-7	CASSPLGSNYYEQYF	TGTGCCAGCTCACCACTAGGCTCGAACTACTACGAGCAGTACTTC
.	.	TRBV27	TRBJ2-7	CASSLDQRNPYEQYF	TGTGCCAGCAGTTTAGACCAGCGGAACCCCTACGAGCAGTACTTC
TRBD2	.	TRBV4-3	TRBJ2-3	CASSQYPGLAGADTQYF	TGCGCCAGCAGCCAATACCCGGGACTAGCGGGGGCAGATACGCAGTATTTT
.	.	TRBV3-1/TRBV3-2	TRBJ2-2	CASSQVSGSVGELFF	TGTGCCAGCAGCCAAGTCTCAGGGTCGGTCGGGGAGCTGTTTTTT
.	.	TRBV5-1	TRBJ2-3	CASSTTGSSSTDTQYF	TGCGCCAGCAGCACTACAGGGAGTTCTAGCACAGATACGCAGTATTTT
TRBD1	.	TRBV28	TRBJ1-6	CASSFGTGAPNSPLHF	TGTGCCAGCAGTTTTGGGACAGGGGCTCCAAATTCACCCCTCCACTTT
TRBD2	.	TRBV10-3	TRBJ2-1	CAVSGTSGTRYVNEQFF	TGTGCCGTCAGCGGGACTAGCGGGACCAGGTACGTCAATGAGCAGTTCTTC
.	.	TRBV2	TRBJ1-4	CASSDGSGVGEKLFF	TGTGCCAGCAGTGACGGCAGTGGAGTAGGTGAAAAACTGTTTTTT
TRBD2	.	TRBV11-2	TRBJ2-3	CASSLVGISGGGSDTQYF	TGTGCCAGCAGCTTAGTGGGGATTAGCGGGGGGGGCTCAGATACGCAGTATTTT
.	.	TRBV6-5	TRBJ1-1	CASSYGQNEAFF	TGTGCCAGCAGTTACGGGCAGAACGAAGCTTTCTTT
TRBD1	.	TRBV6-2/TRBV6-3	TRBJ1-1	CASSYSIGTVFEAFF	TGTGCCAGCAGTTACTCGATTGGGACAGTGTTTGAAGCTTTCTTT
.	.	TRBV2	TRBJ2-2	CASSELGNTGELFF	TGTGCCAGCAGTGAGCTCGGGAACACCGGGGAGCTGTTTTTT
.	few	TRBV11-2	TRBJ2-2	CASSFSAGELFF	TGTGCCAGCAGCTTTTCGGCCGGGGAGCTGTTTTTT
.	.	TRBV19	TRBJ1-2	CASSITLANYGYTF	TGTGCCAGTAGTATTACTCTGGCTAACTATGGCTACACCTTC
TRBD2	.	TRBV15	TRBJ2-3	CATSRAGTSGGSSTDTQYF	TGTGCCACCAGCAGAGCCGGGACTAGCGGGGGATCTAGCACAGATACGCAGTATTTT
.	.	TRBV4-2	TRBJ1-4	CASSRTSGSGKLFF	TGTGCCAGCAGCCGCACTTCGGGGTCCGGAAAACTGTTTTTT
TRBD1	.	TRBV7-9	TRBJ1-5	CASSRGQGNQPQHF	TGTGCCAGCAGCCGAGGACAGGGCAATCAGCCCCAGCATTTT
.	once	TRBV19	TRBJ2-3	CASSRPRAPTDTQYF	TGTGCCAGTAGCCGCCCCAGGGCCCCCACAGATACGCAGTATTTT
.	few	TRBV6-5	TRBJ2-7	CASSWGPEQYF	TGTGCCAGCAGCTGGGGCCCCGAGCAGTACTTC
.	.	TRBV2	TRBJ2-2	CASSVFGGELFF	TGTGCCAGCAGCGTTTTCGGCGGGGAGCTGTTTTTT
TRBD2	.	TRBV7-2	TRBJ2-5	CASSLGGGLAGPQETQYF	TGTGCCAGCAGCTTAGGGGGGGGACTAGCGGGACCCCAAGAGACCCAGTACTTC
TRBD2	.	TRBV11-2	TRBJ2-3	CASSHLPGLAGADTQYF	TGTGCCAGCAGCCACCTACCGGGACTAGCGGGAGCAGATACGCAGTATTTT
TRBD2	.	TRBV7-2	TRBJ2-1	CASSLGAPAGGNEQFF	TGTGCCAGCAGCTTAGGGGCCCCAGCGGGGGGGAATGAGCAGTTCTTC
TRBD1	.	TRBV30	TRBJ2-7	CAWSAGGISYEQYF	TGTGCCTGGAGTGCAGGGGGCATCTCCTACGAGCAGTACTTC
.	once	TRBV4-1	TRBJ2-6	CASSLGLSGANVLTF	TGCGCCAGCAGCCTTGGCCTCTCTGGGGCCAACGTCCTGACTTTC
.	.	TRBV28	TRBJ2-1	CASSLLSPGYNEQFF	TGTGCCAGCAGTTTACTGAGCCCCGGCTACAATGAGCAGTTCTTC
TRBD2	.	TRBV7-2	TRBJ2-7	CASSPGLAGYEQYF	TGTGCCAGCAGCCCGGGACTAGCAGGGTACGAGCAGTACTTC
.	.	TRBV6-5	TRBJ1-6	CASSYFLAPDSPLHF	TGTGCCAGCAGTTACTTTCTGGCCCCTGATTCACCCCTCCACTTT
TRBD1	few	TRBV28	TRBJ1-6	CASSLPGQGRNSPLHF	TGTGCCAGCAGTTTACCGGGACAGGGGCGAAATTCACCCCTCCACTTT
TRBD2	.	TRBV6-5	TRBJ2-7	CASSTGLAAYEQYF	TGTGCCAGCAGTACGGGACTAGCAGCCTACGAGCAGTACTTC
.	once	TRBV7-2	TRBJ2-1	CASSLGWYDRKGYNEQFF	TGTGCCAGCAGCTTAGGTTGGTATGACAGGAAAGGATATAATGAGCAGTTCTTC
.	few	TRBV2	TRBJ2-1	CASSVINEQFF	TGTGCCAGCAGTGTTATCAATGAGCAGTTCTTC
.	.	TRBV5-6	TRBJ2-5	CASSWSPTDQETQYF	TGTGCCAGCAGCTGGAGTCCGACAGACCAAGAGACCCAGTACTTC
.	.	TRBV5-4	TRBJ2-1	CASSFAGGTYNEQFF	TGTGCCAGCAGCTTTGCAGGGGGGACCTACAATGAGCAGTTCTTC
.	.	TRBV5-1	TRBJ1-6	CASSLDNPNSPLHF	TGCGCCAGCAGCTTGGACAACCCGAATTCACCCCTCCACTTT
TRBD2	.	TRBV5-4	TRBJ2-1	CASSVIPSGGNNEQFF	TGTGCCAGCAGCGTAATCCCTAGCGGGGGGAACAATGAGCAGTTCTTC